The present TCR beta chain was sequenced within a study of CXCR3-negative and CXCR3-positive naive CD8 T cells. In the study overall: The dataset comprises about 150 million TRB reads in total, with about 1.5 +/- 0.3 million reads per library. Study-wide findings and caveats: Naive cells, whether CXCR3-negative or CXCR3-positive, had similar TRBV-TRBJ usage, while memory cells differed. Cryopreserved cells partially lost CXCR3 expression, and fresh PBMCs were used in most assays. Naive cells positive for CXCR3 carried more hydrophobic TRB CDR3s than CXCR3-negative ones.

The CDR3 sequence is 15 residues long. Germline V lookup: CDR1 MNHEY, CDR2 SMNVEV (reference sequence). The CD45RO-CCR7+CD27+CD95- phenotype denoted naive CD8+ T cells. About this clonotype: Its target is unknown.

Libraries of TRB cDNA were made by 5' RACE and carried UMIs. TCRdb re-called the 5' RACE reads; every CDR3 protein appears as one record, without DNA. The specimen's table records about 70,000 distinct CDR3 sequences. The sequence was collected from a human donor in good health. Some clones in this sample may be carry-over from other donors' samples. Source material: naive CXCR3+ CD8+ T cells from blood. Subset defined: CD45RO-CCR7+CD27+CD95- naive CD8+ T cells expressing CXCR3 (TNR3+). V is TRBV27 and J is TRBJ2-5; TCRdb indicates TRBD2, and absent DNA this call remains unverified. This CDR3 reads CASNERKTSWETQYF.